This T cell receptor (beta chain) comes out of a study of identical twins. CDR3 size: 15 residues. Trimming took off 0 bases at V and 5 bases at J, with 12 bases between the two ends. Germline values: CDR1 MNHEY, CDR2 SVGEGT. TCRdb reprocessed the 5' RACE reads via MiXCR and lists one record per CDR3 protein. The sample has roughly 700,000 distinct CDR3 sequences; more than 6.5% are singletons. These data are also associated with another study on yellow fever vaccine responses in identical twins.

The receptor's source is a woman aged 18-30 years in good health. The chain uses TRBV6-2 or TRBV6-3 and TRBJ2-3, with D perhaps TRBD1 (6 bases). Sequencing used PBMCs. The CDR3 here is CASSYSDSGQDTQYF. The CDR3 nucleotides are TGTGCCAGCAGTTACTCGGACAGTGGACAAGATACGCAGTATTTT.